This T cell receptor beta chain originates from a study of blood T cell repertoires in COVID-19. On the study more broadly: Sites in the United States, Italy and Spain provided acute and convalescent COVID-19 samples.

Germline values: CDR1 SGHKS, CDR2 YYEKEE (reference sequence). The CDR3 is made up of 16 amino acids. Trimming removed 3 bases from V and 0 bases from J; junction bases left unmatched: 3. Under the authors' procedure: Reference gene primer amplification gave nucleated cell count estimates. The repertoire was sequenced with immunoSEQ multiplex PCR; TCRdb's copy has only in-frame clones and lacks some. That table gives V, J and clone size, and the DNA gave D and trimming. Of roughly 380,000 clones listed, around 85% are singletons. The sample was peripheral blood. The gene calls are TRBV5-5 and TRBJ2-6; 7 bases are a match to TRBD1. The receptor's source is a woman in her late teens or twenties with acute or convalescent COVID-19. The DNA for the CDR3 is TGTGCCAGCAGCTGGGGACAGAGCTCTGGGGCCAACGTCCTGACTTTC. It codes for CASSWGQSSGANVLTF.